What follows are 26 T cell receptor beta chains derived from one specimen sequenced in a study of regulatory T cells in long-lasting Graves disease. Time point meaning: newly diagnosed GD, antithyroid drugs for less than 3 months. Construction of the TCR library relied on RNA isolated from PBMCs. HTBI primers from iRepertoire and Arm-PCR of CDR3 regions yielded the TCR beta libraries. MiXCR was run by TCRdb on the multiplex PCR reads, yielding one entry per CDR3 protein. This sample has about 220,000 distinct CDR3 sequences; roughly a fifth occur once, and the top ten carry approximately 12%. The same specimen was also included in a second study, on T cells in Graves' hyperthyroidism and ophthalmopathy.

The sequencing here drew on peripheral blood mononuclear cells (PBMCs), taken at new diagnosis, from a patient treated with antithyroid drugs. The receptors come from a woman aged 25 to 39 with Graves disease.

This clonotype was observed a few times. The rearrangement links TRBV20-1 to TRBJ2-7, with D tentatively TRBD1 (6 bases). CDR1 is DFQATT and CDR2 is SNEGSKA in the germline V gene (reference sequence). This CDR3 has 15 amino acids. The V and J ends lost 2 bases and 4 bases respectively, with 18 bases between them. The CDR3 nucleotides read TGCAGTGCTAGACTTTCGACGGGACACAGGTACGAGCAGTACTTC. It is translated as CSARLSTGHRYEQYF.

This clonotype has only a few counts. The J gene is TRBJ2-5, the V gene TRBV7-3, with unresolved D. In germline, CDR1 is SGHTA, CDR2 FQGTGA. V was trimmed by 2 bases and J by 6 bases, leaving 10 bases between them. This CDR3 comprises 13 residues. The CDR3, as DNA: TGTGCCAGCAGCTTATCAAGTACACAGACCCAGTACTTC. This translates into CASSLSSTQTQYF.

This clonotype was seen ten or more times. The chain links TRBV6-1 to TRBJ2-7; D not resolved. Trimming pared 1 base from V and 6 bases from J, leaving 7 bases between. The CDR3 totals 12 residues. Looked up from germline, CDR1 is MNHNS and CDR2 is SASEGT. CDR3 loop: CASSEVLTEQYF. DNA for the CDR3: TGTGCCAGCAGTGAAGTTTTGACCGAGCAGTACTTC.

V usage is TRBV27 and J usage is TRBJ2-2; D is unresolved. The CDR3 runs to 16 residues. Germline CDR1 and CDR2: MNHEY and SMNVEV (reference sequence). Trimming took off 1 base at V and 2 bases at J, with 11 bases between the two ends. As DNA, the CDR3 is TGTGCCAGCAGTTTATTTTACCGGGTTAACACCGGGGAGCTGTTTTTT. Translation gives CASSLFYRVNTGELFF.

V is TRBV30 and J is TRBJ2-7; D is possibly TRBD1 or TRBD2 (5 bases each). CDR3 length equals 14 residues. V was trimmed by 0 bases and J by 3 bases, leaving 12 bases between them. In germline, CDR1 is GTSNPN, CDR2 SVGIG (reference sequence). CDR3 protein: CAWSVGVLYYEQYF. The CDR3 DNA follows: TGTGCCTGGAGTGTGGGGGTCCTTTACTACGAGCAGTACTTC.

This clonotype was counted ten times or more. The V gene is TRBV20-1, the J gene TRBJ1-4; the D gene is possibly TRBD1 (5 bases). This CDR3 has 19 residues. V shed 0 bases and J shed 8 bases, with 28 bases lying between them. CDR1 and CDR2 (germline): DFQATT, SNEGSKA (reference sequence). CDR3 region: CSARDHDSTGVPGGEKLFF. The CDR3 nucleotides are TGCAGTGCTAGAGACCATGACAGCACCGGGGTTCCGGGTGGCGAAAAACTGTTTTTT.

This clonotype was seen at least ten times. Here the CDR3 DNA reads TGTGCCAGCAGTGTGGACAGGGGTAATCAGCCCCAGCATTTT. This encodes CASSVDRGNQPQHF. The V and J genes are TRBV2 and TRBJ1-5; 9 bases match TRBD1. V was pared by 4 bases and J by 4 bases, with 2 bases of the junction left unmatched. Germline CDR1 and CDR2: SNHLY and FYNNEI. The CDR3 has 14 amino acids.

This clonotype was recorded at least ten times. The chain links TRBV2 to TRBJ2-7; D may be TRBD1 (5 bases). The CDR3 has 14 residues. Per germline, CDR1 SNHLY and CDR2 FYNNEI. V lost 5 bases to trimming and J lost 5 bases, with 16 bases between them. The CDR3 DNA sequence: TGTGCCAGCAGTCGAACAACGACAGCCGACGAGCAGTACTTC. It specifies CASSRTTTADEQYF.

In its sample, this clonotype was seen many times. The chain is built from TRBV5-8 and TRBJ1-2, with unresolved D. CDR3 size: 16 residues. CDR1 and CDR2 from the germline V gene are SGHTS and YDEGEE. The germline V and J ends were trimmed by 2 bases and 0 bases, with 14 bases remaining between them. CDR3 DNA: TGTGCCAGCAGCTTCAACGGACTGGGAACTAACTATGGCTACACCTTC. Its protein is CASSFNGLGTNYGYTF.

This clonotype showed up many times. V and J are TRBV6-5 and TRBJ1-6; D might be TRBD1 (5 bases). The CDR3 loop spans 15 amino acids. Looked up from germline, CDR1 is MNHEY and CDR2 is SVGAGI. Trimming took off 2 bases at V and 7 bases at J, with 12 bases between the two ends. CDR3 loop: CASSYTRDHNSPLHF. The CDR3 bases are TGTGCCAGCAGTTACACTCGGGACCACAATTCACCCCTCCACTTT.

This clonotype was detected many times. The chain links TRBV11-2 to TRBJ2-5; D not resolved. This CDR3 has 17 amino acids. Germline-derived CDR1 and CDR2 are SGHAT and FQNNGV. Deletions cut 1 base from V and 3 bases from J, with 18 bases between. The CDR3 DNA is TGTGCCAGCAGCTTAGGGTCCGCACCGGGTTTGGAAGAGACCCAGTACTTC. As protein: CASSLGSAPGLEETQYF.

V gene TRBV30 combines with J gene TRBJ1-6; D perhaps matches TRBD1 (5 bases). The germline V gene has CDR1 GTSNPN and CDR2 SVGIG (reference sequence). V shed 5 bases and J shed 5 bases, with 16 bases lying between them. This CDR3 region has 15 residues. CDR3 region: CAWVGHLINNSPLHF. CDR3 sequence (DNA): TGTGCCTGGGTTGGACATTTGATTAATAATTCACCCCTCCACTTT.

This clonotype was found many times. The gene calls are TRBV7-3 and TRBJ2-2, with unresolved D. Germline values: CDR1 SGHTA, CDR2 FQGTGA. Trimming stripped 5 bases from V and 4 bases from J, with 8 bases between. The CDR3 totals 13 residues. The CDR3 DNA is TGTGCCAGCAGCCCCTCGGGCACCGGGGAGCTGTTTTTT. This encodes CASSPSGTGELFF.

The chain links TRBV3-1 to TRBJ1-6; D call uncertain. Germline V gene lookup returns CDR1 LGHDT and CDR2 YNNKEL (reference sequence). The ends were cut back, 2 bases at V and 9 bases at J, with 11 bases in the middle. CDR3 length: 14 amino acids. CDR3 sequence reads: CASSQHGSRSPLHF. The CDR3 nucleotides read TGTGCCAGCAGCCAACACGGTAGTCGTTCACCCCTCCACTTT.

V gene TRBV7-9 combines with J gene TRBJ1-6; 10 nucleotides agree with TRBD1. Per germline, CDR1 SEHNR and CDR2 FQNEAQ (reference sequence). V dropped 5 bases and J dropped 9; count of bases not matched to a gene: 10. The CDR3 has 16 amino acids. CDR3 loop: CASSPTRDRGISPLHF. DNA for the CDR3: TGTGCCAGCAGCCCTACCCGGGACAGGGGTATTTCACCCCTCCACTTT.

This clonotype has more than one count but fewer than ten. This chain connects TRBV6-5 to TRBJ2-5; either TRBD1 or TRBD2 may fit D (6 bases each). Trimming removed 3 bases at V and 5 bases at J, with 10 bases between. Per germline, CDR1 MNHEY and CDR2 SVGAGI. The CDR3 has 13 amino acids. CDR3 nucleotides: TGTGCCAGCAGTTATCGAGGGGGGGAGACCCAGTACTTC. Translation: CASSYRGGETQYF.

This clonotype was found many times. The chain recombines TRBV28 with TRBJ1-6; D is unresolved. From germline, CDR1 is MDHEN and CDR2 SYDVKM. The length of the CDR3 is 13 residues. Trimming pared 4 bases from V and 10 bases from J, leaving 11 bases between. CDR3: CASSWRNGSPLHF. The CDR3 nucleotides read TGTGCCAGCAGTTGGCGGAATGGATCACCCCTCCACTTT.

This clonotype was found a few times. The chain recombines TRBV2 with TRBJ1-5; 7 bases match TRBD1. J lost 5 bases, V lost 7 bases, and 5 bases had no gene match. The CDR3 is 13 residues long. The germline V gene encodes CDR1 SNHLY and CDR2 FYNNEI. In nucleotides, the CDR3 is TGTGCCAGCACCGGGACAGAATATCAGCCCCAGCATTTT. Protein product: CASTGTEYQPQHF.

This clonotype occurred many times. No conserved phenylalanine or tryptophan ends this CDR3, so it is likely a read error. No DNA is shown, since the ends of the CDR3 on it are uncertain; the CDR3 is the one TCRdb lists. The rearrangement uses TRBV6-2 or TRBV6-3 and TRBJ1-1. The CDR3 sequence runs 13 residues, both termini included. CDR1 is MNHEY and CDR2 is SVGEGT in the germline V gene. This chain's CDR3 is CASSSSGANIKGL.

This clonotype was picked up many times. The chain uses TRBV18 and TRBJ1-5; D possibly corresponds to TRBD1 (5 bases). Germline V gives CDR1 KGHSH, CDR2 LQKENI. This CDR3 contains 14 residues. Between the trimmed V and J ends, which lost 6 bases and 0 bases, there was a span of 9 bases. CDR3 in amino acids: CASSQGHSNQPQHF. CDR3 sequence (DNA): TGTGCCAGCTCGCAGGGCCATAGCAATCAGCCCCAGCATTTT.

The chain couples TRBV2 to TRBJ1-6, with D perhaps TRBD1 (5 bases). V was pared by 3 bases and J by 7 bases, with 10 bases between. Germline values: CDR1 SNHLY, CDR2 FYNNEI. This CDR3 is built from 14 residues. CDR3 nucleotide sequence: TGTGCCAGCAGTGATCAGGGAGGGAATTCACCCCTCCACTTT. Its protein product is CASSDQGGNSPLHF.

The chain is built from TRBV28 and TRBJ2-7; either TRBD1 or TRBD2 may fit D (6 bases each). Germline V gene data show CDR1 as MDHEN and CDR2 as SYDVKM. The V gene lost 2 bases and the J gene lost 2 bases, with 13 bases spanning the gap. The CDR3 consists of 15 residues. Here the CDR3 DNA reads TGTGCCAGCAGTTTACCGGCGGGGACAACCTACGAGCAGTACTTC. Residues: CASSLPAGTTYEQYF.

There are a few counts of this clonotype. This chain uses TRBV20-1 with TRBJ2-3; no clear D gene. The CDR3 covers 12 residues. V was clipped by 7 bases and J by 2 bases, with 10 bases between them. Germline values: CDR1 DFQATT, CDR2 SNEGSKA (reference sequence). CDR3 sequence reads: CSVPKFTDTQYF. CDR3 DNA: TGCAGTGTGCCGAAGTTCACAGATACGCAGTATTTT.

This clonotype was detected a few times. The conserved phenylalanine or tryptophan is not found at the CDR3 terminus, so this likely reflects a read error. The chain joins TRBV28 to TRBJ1-1; the D gene is possibly TRBD1 (5 bases). This CDR3 spans 11 amino acids. In germline, CDR1 is MDHEN, CDR2 SYDVKM. Trimming took 9 bases from V and 2 from J, leaving 7 bases between them. The CDR3 region has the DNA TGTGCCAGTGGGACCAACACTGAAGCTTTCTCT. Translating gives CASGTNTEAFS.

V and J are TRBV5-5 and TRBJ2-7, with D unresolved. CDR3 length equals 14 residues. CDR1 SGHKS and CDR2 YYEKEE come from the germline V gene (reference sequence). V was shortened by 0 bases and J by 6 bases, with 13 bases between the two germline ends. CDR3 in DNA: TGTGCCAGCAGCTTGGCCAGGTCAACACGCGAGCAGTACTTC. Translation: CASSLARSTREQYF.

On this clonotype itself: It differs at one base from a far larger clone, so likely a read error. This sequence joins TRBV11-3 and TRBJ1-2; 9 nucleotides align to TRBD1. This CDR3 region has 15 residues. Per germline, CDR1 SGHNT and CDR2 YENEEA. With 5 bases clipped from V and 8 bases from J, the junction kept 12 bases outside the gene matches. The CDR3 reads CASSPGQGGVEGYTF. The CDR3 DNA reads as TGTGCCAGCAGCCCGGGACAGGGCGGTGTTGAAGGCTACACCTTC.